Detailed here is one TCR beta chain. The target antigen is unknown. Primers for the PCR totalled 60 Vbeta and 13 Jbeta. Study processing details: In a later analysis, 80 million or so unique TCR beta chains included roughly 11 million shared by two or more donors. Here immunoSEQ multiplex PCR was the method, and the copy in TCRdb shows in-frame clones only, minus some. V and J calls plus clone size are reproduced from that table; the DNA served to infer D and trimming. Seen here are 100,000 to 150,000 clones, around 68% observed once, and the top ten hold approximately 3.8%. This entry comes from a study of cytomegalovirus exposure and HLA in healthy donors. Regarding the study as a whole: A later examination showed that TCR association rates differed by HLA locus, with DRB1 most and HLA-C fewest. Later on, a genetic analysis was performed. It linked a missense variant in DCLRE1C with V- and J-gene trimming of TCR beta.

The TCR comes from a man between 40 and 49 years old in good health and CMV-seropositive. The sequenced sample was PBMCs.

This CDR3 is CSVRRNTEAFF. Written as DNA, the CDR3 is TGCAGCGTTCGGAGGAACACTGAAGCTTTCTTT. The V call is TRBV29-1, the J call TRBJ1-1; D unresolved. V shed 5 bases and J shed 1 base, with 5 bases lying between them. The germline V gene encodes CDR1 SQVTM and CDR2 ANQGSEA. This CDR3 is 11 amino acids long.